Below, 6 T cell receptor beta chains from the same sample are listed, as sequenced in a study of T cell responses to AZD1222 COVID-19 vaccine. Libraries were prepared by immunoSEQ multiplex PCR; TCRdb keeps only in-frame clonotypes and omits some of them. The sample yields approximately 50,000 clones, about 80% seen once. The sequenced sample was peripheral blood, obtained on day 0 of AZD1222 vaccination. The origin of the receptors is an adult in good health.

The V and J genes are TRBV27 and TRBJ2-1; perhaps D is TRBD1 or TRBD2 (5 bases each). V lost 3 bases, J lost 12 bases, and 18 bases lay in between. Germline CDR1 reads MNHEY; CDR2 reads SMNVEV (reference sequence). The CDR3 consists of 14 residues. The CDR3 DNA follows: TGTGCCAGCAGTTTTGGGTCTTCGGGGCAGGGGCAGTTCTTC. This encodes CASSFGSSGQGQFF.

This clone appeared a single time. This chain uses TRBV5-1 with TRBJ1-4; D is unresolved. The CDR3 runs 14 residues. Germline V CDR1 and CDR2: SGHRS, YFSETQ. Deletions cut 1 base from V and 1 base from J, with 5 bases between. CDR3: CASSLLGTNEKLFF. The DNA of the CDR3 is TGCGCCAGCAGCTTGCTGGGAACTAATGAAAAACTGTTTTTT.

This chain uses TRBV6-5 with TRBJ1-2, with D maybe TRBD1 (5 bases). Trimming left V 2 bases short and J 3 bases short, with 13 bases between. The CDR3 is 15 amino acids. The germline V gene has CDR1 MNHEY and CDR2 SVGAGI. CDR3 in amino acids: CASSYKGSQYYGYTF. The CDR3 nucleotides read TGTGCCAGCAGTTACAAGGGGTCGCAATACTATGGCTACACCTTC.

J is TRBJ1-5 and V is TRBV7-6, with TRBD1 matching over 10 bases. Germline assignment: CDR1 SGHVS and CDR2 FNYEAQ. Unmatched junction bases numbered 3, after V lost 5 bases and J lost 2 bases. The CDR3 covers 15 residues. The DNA for the CDR3 is TGTGCCAGCAGCCCAGGGACAGGGGGCAATCAGCCCCAGCATTTT. Translation: CASSPGTGGNQPQHF.

This rearrangement joins TRBV12-3 or TRBV12-4 to TRBJ1-6; D not resolved. V lost 6 bases and J 4 bases, leaving 4 bases between the germline ends. CDR3 size: 12 residues. CDR3 sequence reads: CASSRYNSPLHF. DNA of the CDR3: TGTGCCAGCAGCCGATATAATTCACCCCTCCACTTT.

In its sample, this clone is medium-sized (0.01 to 0.1%). V usage is TRBV11-2 and J usage is TRBJ2-5; 11 nucleotides align to TRBD2. V lost 2 bases to trimming and J lost 0 bases; unmatched junction nucleotides: 5. Germline-derived CDR1 and CDR2 are SGHAT and FQNNGV. This CDR3 spans 17 amino acids. In DNA, the CDR3 is TGTGCCAGCAGCTTACTAGCGGGGGGAAAGTACCAAGAGACCCAGTACTTC. Translated: CASSLLAGGKYQETQYF. Together with reference TRBV11-2 and TRBJ2-5, the CDR3 gives the full variable domain: EAGVAQSPRYKIIEKRQSVAFWCNPISGHATLYWYQQILGQGPKLLIQFQNNGVVDDSQLPKDRFSAERLKGVDSTLKIQPAKLEDSAVYLCASSLLAGGKYQETQYFGPGTRLLVL.